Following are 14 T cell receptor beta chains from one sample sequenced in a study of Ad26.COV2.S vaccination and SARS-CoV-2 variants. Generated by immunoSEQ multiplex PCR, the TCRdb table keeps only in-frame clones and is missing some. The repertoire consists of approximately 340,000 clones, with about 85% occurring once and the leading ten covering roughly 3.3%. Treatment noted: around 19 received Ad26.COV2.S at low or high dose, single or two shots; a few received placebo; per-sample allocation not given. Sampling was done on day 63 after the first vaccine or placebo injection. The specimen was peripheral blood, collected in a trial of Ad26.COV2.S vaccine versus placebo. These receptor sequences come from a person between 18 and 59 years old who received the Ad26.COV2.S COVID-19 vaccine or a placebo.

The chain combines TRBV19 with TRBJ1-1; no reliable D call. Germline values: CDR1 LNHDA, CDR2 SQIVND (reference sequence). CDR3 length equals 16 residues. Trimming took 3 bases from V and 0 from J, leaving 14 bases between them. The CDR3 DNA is TGTGCCAGTAGTATCCCCTACAGAAGTATGAACACTGAAGCTTTCTTT. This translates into CASSIPYRSMNTEAFF.

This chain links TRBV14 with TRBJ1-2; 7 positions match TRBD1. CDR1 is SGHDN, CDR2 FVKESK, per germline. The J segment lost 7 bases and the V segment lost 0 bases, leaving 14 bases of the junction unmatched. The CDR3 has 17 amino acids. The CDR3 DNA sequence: TGTGCCAGCAGCCAAGAAGAGGTTGACGACAGGGCTGGTGGCTACACCTTC. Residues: CASSQEEVDDRAGGYTF.

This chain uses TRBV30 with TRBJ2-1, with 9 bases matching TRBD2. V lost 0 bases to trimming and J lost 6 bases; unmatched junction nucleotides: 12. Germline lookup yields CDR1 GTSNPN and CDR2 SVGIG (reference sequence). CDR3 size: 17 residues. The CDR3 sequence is CAWSVSSGVIWSNEQFF. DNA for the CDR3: TGTGCCTGGAGTGTATCTAGCGGGGTGATTTGGAGCAATGAGCAGTTCTTC.

CDR3 bases: TGTGCCAGCATTCCCTCCCGGGGGAGGGCCGGGACGCAGTATTTT. Protein: CASIPSRGRAGTQYF. V is TRBV6-5 and J is TRBJ2-3; 7 nucleotides line up with TRBD2. Unmatched junction bases numbered 16, after V lost 7 bases and J lost 9 bases. Germline assignment: CDR1 MNHEY and CDR2 SVGAGI. The CDR3 contains 15 residues.

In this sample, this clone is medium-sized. The DNA for the CDR3 is TGTGCCAGCAGCTTAGGAGAGGGCGTCCTAAACACCATATATTTT. Amino acid sequence: CASSLGEGVLNTIYF. The chain has TRBV13 and TRBJ1-3; D gene uncertain. The CDR3 is 15 residues long. Trimming took off 0 bases at V and 6 bases at J, with 12 bases between the two ends. Germline V gene sequence: CDR1 PRHDT, CDR2 FYEKMQ (reference sequence). Supplemented by reference TRBV13 and TRBJ1-3, the full variable domain reads AAGVIQSPRHLIKEKRETATLKCYPIPRHDTVYWYQQGPGQDPQFLISFYEKMQSDKGSIPDRFSAQQFSDYHSELNMSSLELGDSALYFCASSLGEGVLNTIYFGEGSWLTVV.

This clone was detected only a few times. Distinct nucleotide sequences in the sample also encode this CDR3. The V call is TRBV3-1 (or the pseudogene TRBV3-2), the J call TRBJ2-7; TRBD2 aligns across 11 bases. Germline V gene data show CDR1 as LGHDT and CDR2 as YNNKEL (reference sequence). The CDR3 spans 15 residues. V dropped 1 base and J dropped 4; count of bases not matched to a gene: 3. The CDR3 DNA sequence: TGTGCCAGCAGCCAAGGACTAGCGGGGAGTTACGAGCAGTACTTC. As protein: CASSQGLAGSYEQYF.

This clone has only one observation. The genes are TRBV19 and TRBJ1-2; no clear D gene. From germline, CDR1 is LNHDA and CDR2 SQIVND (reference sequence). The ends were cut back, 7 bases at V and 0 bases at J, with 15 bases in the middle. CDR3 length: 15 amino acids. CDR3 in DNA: TGTGCCAGTACAATCAAGGAGGTCGCTAACTATGGCTACACCTTC. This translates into CASTIKEVANYGYTF.

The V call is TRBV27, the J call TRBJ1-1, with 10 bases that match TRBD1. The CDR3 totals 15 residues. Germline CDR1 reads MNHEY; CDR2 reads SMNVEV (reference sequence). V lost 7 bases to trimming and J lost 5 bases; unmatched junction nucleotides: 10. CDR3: CASTVTGQGWTEAFF. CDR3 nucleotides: TGTGCCAGCACTGTCACGGGACAGGGGTGGACTGAAGCTTTCTTT.

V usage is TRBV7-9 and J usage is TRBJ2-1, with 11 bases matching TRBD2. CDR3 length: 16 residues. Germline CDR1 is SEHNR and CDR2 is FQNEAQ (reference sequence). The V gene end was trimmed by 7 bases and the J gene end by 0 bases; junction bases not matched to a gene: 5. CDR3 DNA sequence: TGTGCCAGCAACGGACTAGCGGGCCGCTCCTACAATGAGCAGTTCTTC. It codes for CASNGLAGRSYNEQFF.

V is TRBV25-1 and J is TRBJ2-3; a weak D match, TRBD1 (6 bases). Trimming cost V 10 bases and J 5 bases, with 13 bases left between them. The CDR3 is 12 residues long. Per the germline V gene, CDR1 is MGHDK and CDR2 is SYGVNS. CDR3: CATNRVGDTQYF. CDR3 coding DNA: TGTGCCACCAACAGGGTCGGAGATACGCAGTATTTT.

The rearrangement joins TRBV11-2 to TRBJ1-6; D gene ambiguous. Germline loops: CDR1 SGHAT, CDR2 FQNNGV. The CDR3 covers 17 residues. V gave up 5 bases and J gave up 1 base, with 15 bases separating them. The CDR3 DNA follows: TGTGCCAGCAGCCCGAACCAAGGGTTATCCTATAATTCACCCCTCCACTTT. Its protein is CASSPNQGLSYNSPLHF.

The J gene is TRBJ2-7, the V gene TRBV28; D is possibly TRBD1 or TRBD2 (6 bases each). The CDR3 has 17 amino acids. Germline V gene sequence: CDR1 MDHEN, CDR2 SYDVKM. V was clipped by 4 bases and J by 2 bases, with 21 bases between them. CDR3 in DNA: TGTGCCAGCAGTTCAACGGAAGGGGGGCAGGTAGCCTACGAGCAGTACTTC. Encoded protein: CASSSTEGGQVAYEQYF. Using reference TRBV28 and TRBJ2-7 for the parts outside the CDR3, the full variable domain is DVKVTQSSRYLVKRTGEKVFLECVQDMDHENMFWYRQDPGLGLRLIYFSYDVKMKEKGDIPEGYSVSREKKERFSLILESASTNQTSMYLCASSSTEGGQVAYEQYFGPGTRLTVT.

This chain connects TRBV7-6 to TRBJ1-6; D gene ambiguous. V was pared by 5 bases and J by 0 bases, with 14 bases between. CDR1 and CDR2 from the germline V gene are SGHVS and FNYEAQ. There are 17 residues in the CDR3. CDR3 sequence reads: CASSPRTADSYNSPLHF. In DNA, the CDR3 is TGTGCCAGCAGCCCACGGACGGCCGACTCCTATAATTCACCCCTCCACTTT.

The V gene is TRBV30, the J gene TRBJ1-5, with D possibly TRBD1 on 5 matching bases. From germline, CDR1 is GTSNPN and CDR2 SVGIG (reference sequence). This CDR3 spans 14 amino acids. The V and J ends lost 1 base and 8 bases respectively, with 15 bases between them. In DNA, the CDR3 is TGTGCCTGGAGTGGCCGGACACCCGAAAAGCCCCAGCATTTT. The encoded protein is CAWSGRTPEKPQHF.